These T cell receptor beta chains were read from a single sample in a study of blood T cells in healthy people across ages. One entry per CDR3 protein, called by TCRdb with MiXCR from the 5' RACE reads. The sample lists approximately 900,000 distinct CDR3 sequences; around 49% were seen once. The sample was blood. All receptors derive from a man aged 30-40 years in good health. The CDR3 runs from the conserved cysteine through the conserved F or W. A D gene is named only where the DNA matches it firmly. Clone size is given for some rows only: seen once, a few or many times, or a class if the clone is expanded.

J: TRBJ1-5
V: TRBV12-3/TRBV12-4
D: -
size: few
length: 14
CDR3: CASTGTDSNQPQHF
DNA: TGTGCCAGCACCGGGACGGATAGCAATCAGCCCCAGCATTTT

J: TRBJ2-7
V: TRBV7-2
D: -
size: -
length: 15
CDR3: CASSLELGVDYEQYF
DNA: TGTGCCAGCAGCTTAGAGTTAGGGGTCGACTACGAGCAGTACTTC

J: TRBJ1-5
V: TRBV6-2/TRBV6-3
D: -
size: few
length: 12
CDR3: CASSTNNQPQHF
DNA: TGTGCCAGCAGTACGAACAATCAGCCCCAGCATTTT

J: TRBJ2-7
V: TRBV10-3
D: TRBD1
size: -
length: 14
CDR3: CAISGTTGSREQYF
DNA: TGTGCCATCAGTGGAACGACAGGGAGCCGCGAGCAGTACTTC

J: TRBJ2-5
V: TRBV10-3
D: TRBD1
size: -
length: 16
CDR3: CAISGGTGLIEETQYF
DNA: TGTGCCATCAGTGGTGGGACAGGGCTCATCGAAGAGACCCAGTACTTC

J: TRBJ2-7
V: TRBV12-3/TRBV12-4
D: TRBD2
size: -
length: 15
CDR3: CASSLGTSSDGEQYF
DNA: TGTGCCAGCAGTTTAGGGACTAGCTCGGACGGCGAGCAGTACTTC

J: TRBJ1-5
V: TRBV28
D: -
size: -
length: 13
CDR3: CASSLSGTGEEHF
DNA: TGTGCCAGCAGTTTATCGGGGACGGGCGAAGAGCATTTT

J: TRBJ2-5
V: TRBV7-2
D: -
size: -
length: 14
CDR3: CASSVAGTSETQYF
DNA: TGTGCCAGCAGTGTCGCCGGGACTTCAGAGACCCAGTACTTC

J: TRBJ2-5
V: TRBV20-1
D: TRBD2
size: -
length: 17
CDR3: CSARAPGAGPNQETQYF
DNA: TGCAGTGCTAGGGCCCCGGGAGCGGGGCCTAATCAAGAGACCCAGTACTTC

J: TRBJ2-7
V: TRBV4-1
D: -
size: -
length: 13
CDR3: CASSPTRRDEQYF
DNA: TGCGCCAGCAGCCCTACACGGCGGGACGAGCAGTACTTC

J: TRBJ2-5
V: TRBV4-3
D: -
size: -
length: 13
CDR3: CASSQGEWETQYF
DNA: TGCGCCAGCAGCCAAGGGGAATGGGAGACCCAGTACTTC

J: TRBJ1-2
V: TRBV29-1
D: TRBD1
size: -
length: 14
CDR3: CSVTGTGGDYGYTF
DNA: TGCAGCGTGACTGGGACAGGGGGAGACTATGGCTACACCTTC

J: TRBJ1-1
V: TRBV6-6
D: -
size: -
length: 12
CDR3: CVSCPIGTEAFF
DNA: TGTGTCAGCTGCCCCATCGGGACTGAAGCTTTCTTT

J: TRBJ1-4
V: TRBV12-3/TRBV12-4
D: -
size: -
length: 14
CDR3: CASSLSRNNEKLFF
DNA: TGTGCCAGCAGTTTAAGCCGGAATAATGAAAAACTGTTTTTT

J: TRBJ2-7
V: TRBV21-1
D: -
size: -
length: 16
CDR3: CASSNTVVTSGYEQYF
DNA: TGTGCCAGCAGCAATACAGTAGTAACTAGCGGGTACGAGCAGTACTTC

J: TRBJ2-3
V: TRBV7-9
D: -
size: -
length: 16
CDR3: CASSGPRDGRTDTQYF
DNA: TGTGCCAGCAGCGGGCCCCGGGACGGCCGCACAGATACGCAGTATTTT

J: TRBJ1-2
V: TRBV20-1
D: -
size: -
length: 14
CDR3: CSARETDYNYGYTF
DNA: TGCAGTGCTAGGGAGACAGATTACAACTATGGCTACACCTTC

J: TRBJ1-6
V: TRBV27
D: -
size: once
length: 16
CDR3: CASSFIPPDYNSPLHF
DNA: TGTGCCAGCAGTTTTATCCCCCCAGATTATAATTCACCCCTCCACTTT

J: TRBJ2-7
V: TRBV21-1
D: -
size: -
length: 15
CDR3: CASSKRGQAIYEQYF
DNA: TGTGCCAGCAGCAAAAGGGGACAGGCAATCTACGAGCAGTACTTC

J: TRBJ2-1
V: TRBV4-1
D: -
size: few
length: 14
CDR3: CASSPEPGMNEQFF
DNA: TGCGCCAGCAGCCCTGAGCCGGGTATGAATGAGCAGTTCTTC

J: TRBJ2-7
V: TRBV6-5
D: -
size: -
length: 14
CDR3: CASSFGRGNYEQYF
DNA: TGTGCCAGCAGTTTCGGCAGGGGCAACTACGAGCAGTACTTC

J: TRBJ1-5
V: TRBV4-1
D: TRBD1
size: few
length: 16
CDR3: CASSQEGTGYGQPQHF
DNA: TGCGCCAGCAGCCAAGAGGGGACAGGCTACGGTCAGCCCCAGCATTTT

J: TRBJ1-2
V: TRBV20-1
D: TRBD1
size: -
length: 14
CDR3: CSAIDRGRDYGYTF
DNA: TGCAGTGCCATAGACAGGGGGCGAGACTATGGCTACACCTTC

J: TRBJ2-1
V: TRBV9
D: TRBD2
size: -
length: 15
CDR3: CASSVRTSGLNEQFF
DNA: TGTGCCAGCAGCGTAAGGACTAGCGGCCTTAATGAGCAGTTCTTC

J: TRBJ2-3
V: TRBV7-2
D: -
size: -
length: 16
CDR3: CASSLGGRGFTDTQYF
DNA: TGTGCCAGCAGCTTAGGGGGAAGGGGCTTCACAGATACGCAGTATTTT

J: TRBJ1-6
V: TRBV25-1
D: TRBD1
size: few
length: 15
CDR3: CASSEPGTGNSPLHF
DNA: TGTGCCAGCAGTGAACCCGGGACAGGGAATTCACCCCTCCACTTT

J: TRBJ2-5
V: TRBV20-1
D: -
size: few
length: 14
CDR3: CSAPGTWVRETQYF
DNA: TGCAGTGCTCCCGGGACATGGGTTCGGGAGACCCAGTACTTC

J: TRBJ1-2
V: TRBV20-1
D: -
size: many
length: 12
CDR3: CSAREGIYGYTF
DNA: TGCAGTGCTAGAGAAGGAATCTATGGCTACACCTTC

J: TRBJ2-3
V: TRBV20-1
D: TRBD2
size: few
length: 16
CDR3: CSASLVSGGASDTQYF
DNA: TGCAGTGCTAGCTTGGTTAGCGGGGGGGCGTCAGATACGCAGTATTTT